Sequencing of this T cell receptor beta chain was carried out in a study of regulatory T cells in long-lasting Graves disease. V gave up 3 bases and J gave up 3 bases, with 7 bases separating them. CDR3 length: 12 amino acids. The V gene's germline CDR1 is SGHRS and CDR2 YFSETQ. Time point described: newly diagnosed GD, antithyroid drugs for less than 3 months. PBMC-derived RNA was used for the TCR library. Construction of TCR beta libraries relied on iRepertoire HTBI primers and on Arm-PCR targeting CDR3 regions. TCRdb redid the calling of the multiplex PCR reads with MiXCR, one entry per CDR3 protein. The sample records roughly 520,000 distinct CDR3 sequences, around 12% being singletons. This clonotype occurred many times. Antigen unknown. General study points: Favored gene segments in persistent disease were TRBV28, TRBJ1-2 and TRBJ2-5.

This same sample was also taken into another study, of T cells in Graves' hyperthyroidism and ophthalmopathy.

This clonotype was obtained from a woman under 40 with Graves disease. Here the sequenced sample was peripheral blood mononuclear cells (PBMCs), taken at new diagnosis, from a patient treated with antithyroid drugs. The chain is built from TRBV5-1 and TRBJ2-7; D call uncertain. The CDR3 spells CASSSTYYEQYF. The CDR3 DNA reads TGCGCCAGCAGCTCAACTTACTACGAGCAGTACTTC.